These 27 T cell receptor beta chains were all obtained from the same sample, sequenced in a study of PD-1 blockade in mismatch repair-deficient tumors. This table comes from immunoSEQ multiplex PCR, and its TCRdb copy is limited to in-frame clones, with some not included. The sample consists of 90,000 to 130,000 clones, 60% to 85% of them appearing once. This sample comprised peripheral blood, obtained approximately 64 weeks after starting pembrolizumab. The receptors were gathered from an adult with mismatch repair-deficient cancer.

The V call is TRBV15, the J call TRBJ1-3; a possible D gene is TRBD1 (5 bases). Germline V CDR1 and CDR2: LNHNV, YYDKDF (reference sequence). CDR3 length: 16 residues. The V and J ends lost 3 bases and 0 bases respectively, with 12 bases between them. CDR3: CATSRRTGYSGNTIYF. The CDR3 bases are TGTGCCACCAGCAGGAGAACAGGCTACTCTGGAAACACCATATATTTT.

J is TRBJ2-7 and V is TRBV2; no clear D gene. This CDR3 region has 12 residues. V lost 4 bases, J lost 6 bases, and 10 bases lay in between. Germline CDR1 is SNHLY and CDR2 is FYNNEI. The DNA of the CDR3 is TGTGCCAGCAGTGTTTCAGTCGCCGAGCAGTACTTC. It specifies CASSVSVAEQYF.

The CDR3 loop reads CAISVGIRSLAGGQSYEQYF. Here the CDR3 DNA reads TGTGCCATCAGTGTTGGTATTCGATCCCTCGCGGGAGGTCAATCCTACGAGCAGTACTTC. The genes are TRBV10-3 and TRBJ2-7; TRBD2 agrees at 8 bases. V was pared by 4 bases and J by 1 base, with 21 bases of the junction left unmatched. CDR1 is ENHRY and CDR2 is SYGVKD in the germline V gene. The length of the CDR3 is 20 residues.

The V call is TRBV27, the J call TRBJ2-5; no clear D. The J call could be wrong; TRBJ2-7 is a better fit for the DNA end. In germline, CDR1 is MNHEY, CDR2 SMNVEV (reference sequence). This CDR3 has 15 amino acids. The DNA for the CDR3 is TGTGCCAGCAGTTTATCGATCGACACAACCTACGAGCAGTACTTC. Translated, it gives CASSLSIDTTYEQYF.

The J gene is TRBJ1-2, the V gene TRBV6-5, with D hard to call. Germline CDR1 is MNHEY and CDR2 is SVGAGI. V gave up 5 bases and J gave up 2 bases, with 12 bases separating them. This CDR3 spans 14 amino acids. As DNA, the CDR3 is TGTGCCAGCAGTCCTCCCACACCGAACTATGGCTACACCTTC. Amino acid sequence: CASSPPTPNYGYTF.

The chain couples TRBV7-9 to TRBJ1-2; perhaps TRBD1 as D (5 bases). This CDR3 has 12 amino acids. V was shortened by 4 bases and J by 6 bases, with 9 bases between the two germline ends. Germline V lookup: CDR1 SEHNR, CDR2 FQNEAQ (reference sequence). CDR3 bases: TGTGCCAGCAGCTCTGCGGGGGATGGCTACACCTTC. Protein product: CASSSAGDGYTF.

The gene calls are TRBV30 and TRBJ1-1; D is possibly TRBD1 (5 bases). The CDR3 covers 18 residues. Germline-derived CDR1 and CDR2 are GTSNPN and SVGIG (reference sequence). V was trimmed by 3 bases and J by 0 bases, leaving 23 bases between them. CDR3 loop: CAWRSVQAPKGMNTEAFF. CDR3 nucleotides: TGTGCCTGGAGGTCGGTACAGGCCCCTAAGGGGATGAACACTGAAGCTTTCTTT.

The genes are TRBV19 and TRBJ2-7; 9 nucleotides match TRBD1. Unmatched junction bases numbered 4, after V lost 3 bases and J lost 4 bases. CDR1 LNHDA and CDR2 SQIVND come from the germline V gene (reference sequence). The CDR3 has 14 residues. The DNA for the CDR3 is TGTGCCAGTAGTATGGGACAGGGTGGATACGAGCAGTACTTC. It encodes CASSMGQGGYEQYF.

In DNA form, the CDR3 reads TGTGCCAGCAGTGAATGGGCACAAGAGACCCAGTACTTC. This codes for CASSEWAQETQYF. The chain carries TRBV25-1 and TRBJ2-5; D not resolved. The CDR3 extends over 13 amino acids. The V gene's germline CDR1 is MGHDK and CDR2 SYGVNS. V was trimmed by 1 base and J by 2 bases, leaving 5 bases between them.

The chain employs TRBV9 and TRBJ2-5, with 7 bases lining up with TRBD2. Germline V gene lookup returns CDR1 SGDLS and CDR2 YYNGEE. J was trimmed by 5 bases and V by 4 bases; bases with no gene match: 17. The CDR3 is made up of 17 amino acids. CDR3 in amino acids: CASSRYSGGRPQETQYF. The DNA of the CDR3 is TGTGCCAGCAGCAGGTACTCCGGCGGGAGACCTCAGGAGACCCAGTACTTC.

In DNA, the CDR3 is TGTGCCAGCGGGAGGCGGCCCAACAATGAGCAGTTCTTC. As protein: CASGRRPNNEQFF. The chain joins TRBV28 to TRBJ2-1; TRBD2 is a possible D gene (6 bases). This CDR3 is 13 amino acids long. Germline CDR1 MDHEN, CDR2 SYDVKM. V lost 8 bases to trimming and J lost 5 bases, with 13 bases between them.

The rearrangement uses TRBV7-6 and TRBJ2-1; D uncertain. There are 13 residues in the CDR3. Germline V gene lookup returns CDR1 SGHVS and CDR2 FNYEAQ. Trimming shortened V by 3 bases and J by 4 bases, and 7 bases separated the two germline ends. CDR3 nucleotides: TGTGCCAGCAGCTTGGTCTCGTACAATGAGCAGTTCTTC. Translation gives CASSLVSYNEQFF.

This clone was seen only a few times. Other nucleotide sequences in the sample specify the same CDR3. V gene TRBV30 combines with J gene TRBJ1-1; D gene uncertain. V dropped 5 bases and J dropped 1 base, with 8 bases sitting between them. Germline V gene sequence: CDR1 GTSNPN, CDR2 SVGIG (reference sequence). The CDR3 sequence is 12 residues long. The CDR3 protein is CAWFRGNTEAFF. The CDR3 nucleotides read TGTGCCTGGTTCCGGGGGAACACTGAAGCTTTCTTT.

The chain carries TRBV27 and TRBJ2-1, with D unclear. The V and J ends lost 2 bases and 2 bases respectively, with 7 bases between them. The CDR3 length is 14 residues. Germline V CDR1 and CDR2: MNHEY, SMNVEV (reference sequence). Here the CDR3 reads CASSLDSTYNEQFF. For the CDR3, the DNA is TGTGCCAGCAGTTTAGACTCAACCTACAATGAGCAGTTCTTC.

The genes are TRBV14 and TRBJ2-1; no reliable D call. Looked up from germline, CDR1 is SGHDN and CDR2 is FVKESK. Between the trimmed V and J ends, which lost 4 bases and 3 bases, there was a span of 10 bases. The CDR3 consists of 14 residues. The CDR3 is CASSPRAYYNEQFF. The CDR3 DNA follows: TGTGCCAGCAGCCCTCGGGCTTACTACAATGAGCAGTTCTTC.

J is TRBJ1-5 and V is TRBV5-6, with D unresolved. The CDR3 extends over 14 amino acids. Germline V lookup: CDR1 SGHDT, CDR2 YYEEEE. Deletions cut 0 bases from V and 1 base from J, with 5 bases between. Written as DNA, the CDR3 is TGTGCCAGCAGCTTGGGGGGAAGCAATCAGCCCCAGCATTTT. Amino acid sequence: CASSLGGSNQPQHF.

The chain carries TRBV7-2 and TRBJ2-2; TRBD2 aligns across 8 bases. CDR3 length: 17 residues. CDR1 SGHTA and CDR2 FQGNSA come from the germline V gene. The trim removed 4 bases at V and 2 bases at J, leaving 9 bases unmatched. The CDR3 DNA sequence: TGTGCCAGCAGCTCCCGGGGGAGCGGGGGTAACACCGGGGAGCTGTTTTTT. Its protein product is CASSSRGSGGNTGELFF.

The J gene is TRBJ2-1, the V gene TRBV7-3; D may correspond to TRBD1 or TRBD2 (6 bases each). The CDR3 spans 15 residues. The ends were cut back, 4 bases at V and 7 bases at J, with 17 bases in the middle. CDR1 and CDR2 from the germline V gene are SGHTA and FQGTGA. The CDR3 region has the DNA TGTGCCAGCAGCTCAACCCCCGGAGGGGGGAATGAGCAGTTCTTC. Encoded protein: CASSSTPGGGNEQFF.

The rearrangement joins TRBV7-9 to TRBJ2-7; 11 nucleotides match TRBD2. Germline lookup yields CDR1 SEHNR and CDR2 FQNEAQ (reference sequence). This CDR3 contains 16 residues. The trim removed 9 bases at V and 6 bases at J, leaving 16 bases unmatched. CDR3 in amino acids: CASTESPRLAGGEQYF. CDR3 coding DNA: TGTGCCAGTACAGAGTCCCCTAGGCTAGCGGGAGGCGAGCAGTACTTC. Based on the CDR3 plus reference TRBV7-9 and TRBJ2-7, the full variable domain is DTGVSQNPRHKITKRGQNVTFRCDPISEHNRLYWYRQTLGQGPEFLTYFQNEAQLEKSRLLSDRFSAERPKGSFSTLEIQRTEQGDSAMYLCASTESPRLAGGEQYFGPGTRLTVT.

The chain recombines TRBV7-9 with TRBJ1-3, with a possible D match to TRBD1 (5 bases). The CDR3 length is 18 residues. V was clipped by 3 bases and J by 2 bases, with 20 bases between them. Germline CDR1 reads SEHNR; CDR2 reads FQNEAQ (reference sequence). CDR3 bases: TGTGCCAGCAGCTTGGGGGATGGGTCGTCCCAGCCTGGAAACACCATATATTTT. Translation: CASSLGDGSSQPGNTIYF.

This chain joins TRBV6-5 and TRBJ1-1, with TRBD1 identical over 10 bases. The V gene's germline CDR1 is MNHEY and CDR2 SVGAGI. CDR3 size: 13 residues. With V trimmed by 4 bases and J by 10 bases, 6 bases remained unmatched. Here the CDR3 DNA reads TGTGCCAGCAGTTTAGGGACAGGGGCTCGAGCTTTCTTT. Protein: CASSLGTGARAFF.

The rearrangement joins TRBV19 to TRBJ2-1, with TRBD2 matching 8 bases. Germline assignment: CDR1 LNHDA and CDR2 SQIVND (reference sequence). The length of the CDR3 is 16 residues. J lost 7 bases, V lost 3 bases, and 11 bases had no gene match. CDR3 sequence: CASSISRQRELNEQFF. The CDR3 DNA follows: TGTGCCAGTAGTATCAGTCGCCAGCGGGAGCTGAATGAGCAGTTCTTC. Variable domain in full (rest from reference TRBV19 and TRBJ2-1): DGGITQSPKYLFRKEGQNVTLSCEQNLNHDAMYWYRQDPGQGLRLIYYSQIVNDFQKGDIAEGYSVSREKKESFPLTVTSAQKNPTAFYLCASSISRQRELNEQFFGPGTRLTVL.

This clone was recorded only once. The chain couples TRBV19 to TRBJ2-3; 12 positions match TRBD2. V lost 1 base and J lost 4; bases outside the gene matches: 3. The germline V gene encodes CDR1 LNHDA and CDR2 SQIVND (reference sequence). CDR3 length: 16 residues. This CDR3 is CASSIGTSGTSDTQYF. Written as DNA, the CDR3 is TGTGCCAGTAGTATAGGGACTAGCGGGACCTCAGATACGCAGTATTTT.

This chain connects TRBV11-3 to TRBJ2-6; 10 positions agree with TRBD1. The J segment lost 0 bases and the V segment lost 5 bases, leaving 13 bases of the junction unmatched. This CDR3 region has 20 residues. From germline, CDR1 is SGHNT and CDR2 YENEEA. CDR3 DNA sequence: TGTGCCAGCAGCCTAAGGACAGGGACAGGGGTAGGCTCTGGGGCCAACGTCCTGACTTTC. Encoded protein: CASSLRTGTGVGSGANVLTF.

V and J are TRBV18 and TRBJ2-1; 9 bases fit TRBD2. The junction had 8 bases not matched to a gene; V was cut back by 6 bases and J by 8 bases. Germline V gene data show CDR1 as KGHSH and CDR2 as LQKENI. The CDR3 length is 14 residues. CDR3 nucleotides: TGTGCCAGCTCGTCCGGGACTAGCTTGGATGAGCAGTTCTTC. It codes for CASSSGTSLDEQFF.

V is TRBV7-2 and J is TRBJ1-1, with D uncertain. Germline-derived CDR1 and CDR2 are SGHTA and FQGNSA. The CDR3 extends over 17 amino acids. V was trimmed by 1 base and J by 1 base, leaving 16 bases between them. This CDR3 is CASSLGYGVGGNTEAFF. In nucleotides, the CDR3 is TGTGCCAGCAGCTTAGGATATGGAGTGGGCGGGAACACTGAAGCTTTCTTT.

This chain joins TRBV18 and TRBJ2-6, with D maybe TRBD2 (6 bases). Germline V gene lookup returns CDR1 KGHSH and CDR2 LQKENI. The length of the CDR3 is 16 residues. Trimming removed 3 bases at V and 4 bases at J, with 13 bases between. The CDR3 DNA follows: TGTGCCAGCTCACCGTGGGGGGAGAGGGGGGCCAACGTCCTGACTTTC. As protein: CASSPWGERGANVLTF. The full variable domain, rest sourced from reference TRBV18 and TRBJ2-6, is NAGVMQNPRHLVRRRGQEARLRCSPMKGHSHVYWYRQLPEEGLKFMVYLQKENIIDESGMPKERFSAEFPKEGPSILRIQQVVRGDSAAYFCASSPWGERGANVLTFGAGSRLTVL.